These 5 T cell receptor beta chains originate from one sample sequenced in a study of cytomegalovirus exposure and HLA in healthy donors. A multiplex PCR was run with 60 Vbeta primers and 13 Jbeta primers. TCRdb's copy holds only in-frame clones and misses some; the assay was immunoSEQ multiplex PCR. In the table there are more than 95,000 clones, 15% to 20% of which are singletons. Sequenced material: PBMCs. The receptors stem from a female donor in good health and CMV-seropositive.

The V and J genes are TRBV19 and TRBJ2-3; 7 bases match TRBD1. Trimming cost V 10 bases and J 6 bases; bases outside gene matches: 10. CDR3 length: 13 residues. From germline, CDR1 is LNHDA and CDR2 SQIVND (reference sequence). The CDR3 is CATRQGPGDTQYF. Written as DNA, the CDR3 is TGTGCCACACGACAGGGCCCCGGGGATACGCAGTATTTT.

The chain has TRBV5-1 and TRBJ1-2; D may be TRBD1 (6 bases). V lost 2 bases and J lost 6, with 11 bases in between. The CDR3 totals 13 residues. In germline, CDR1 is SGHRS, CDR2 YFSETQ. The CDR3 nucleotides read TGCGCCAGCAGCTTTGACAGGCTCGATGGCTACACCTTC. This codes for CASSFDRLDGYTF.

V gene TRBV6-6 combines with J gene TRBJ2-7, with D possibly matching TRBD1 (5 bases). The ends were cut back, 2 bases at V and 2 bases at J, with 7 bases in the middle. Germline CDR1 and CDR2: MNHNY and SVGAGI (reference sequence). This CDR3 contains 13 residues. CDR3 sequence: CASSYAGPYEQYF. CDR3 nucleotide sequence: TGTGCCAGCAGTTACGCAGGGCCCTACGAGCAGTACTTC.

The rearrangement links TRBV11-2 to TRBJ1-3; D unclear. Germline V gene data show CDR1 as SGHAT and CDR2 as FQNNGV. The V gene lost 0 bases and the J gene lost 4 bases, with 13 bases spanning the gap. The CDR3 contains 16 residues. The CDR3 here is CASSLEAYTLGNTIYF. CDR3 coding DNA: TGTGCCAGCAGCTTAGAAGCGTACACGCTAGGAAACACCATATATTTT.

The V gene is TRBV27, the J gene TRBJ1-1; TRBD1 might be the D (5 bases). CDR1 is MNHEY, CDR2 SMNVEV, per germline (reference sequence). The CDR3 runs to 14 residues. Trimming removed 6 bases from V and 1 base from J, with 12 bases in between. CDR3: CASRAGYGNTEAFF. In DNA, the CDR3 is TGTGCCAGCAGAGCAGGGTACGGGAACACTGAAGCTTTCTTT.